The 30 T cell receptor beta chains listed next were all sequenced from one sample in a study of blood T cells in healthy people across ages. A second PCR of roughly 7 to 11 cycles used a sample-barcoded 5' primer and a J-beta primer mix. TCRdb reprocessed the 5' RACE reads via MiXCR and lists one record per CDR3 protein. The data show approximately 700,000 distinct CDR3 sequences, 32% seen once. Specimen: blood. The receptors come from an elderly woman in good health.

This clonotype has a count of ten or more. This rearrangement joins TRBV5-1 to TRBJ1-1, with D possibly matching TRBD1 (5 bases). V lost 1 base and J lost 10, with 8 bases in between. The CDR3 length is 11 residues. Germline CDR1 reads SGHRS; CDR2 reads YFSETQ. CDR3 sequence reads: CASSLWGVAFF. The CDR3 nucleotides read TGCGCCAGCAGCTTGTGGGGCGTAGCTTTCTTT.

The gene calls are TRBV5-1 and TRBJ2-5; D may be TRBD2 (5 bases). V gave up 1 base and J gave up 4 bases, with 11 bases separating them. The CDR3 is 14 residues long. Germline V gene sequence: CDR1 SGHRS, CDR2 YFSETQ. CDR3: CASSLKVGAETQYF. CDR3 sequence (DNA): TGCGCCAGCAGCTTGAAGGTGGGAGCAGAGACCCAGTACTTC. Based on the CDR3 plus reference TRBV5-1 and TRBJ2-5, the full variable domain is KAGVTQTPRYLIKTRGQQVTLSCSPISGHRSVSWYQQTPGQGLQFLFEYFSETQRNKGNFPGRFSGRQFSNSRSEMNVSTLELGDSALYLCASSLKVGAETQYFGPGTRLLVL.

In its sample, this clonotype was seen many times. This rearrangement joins TRBV7-3 to TRBJ2-7; either TRBD1 or TRBD2 may supply D (5 bases each). Germline assignment: CDR1 SGHTA and CDR2 FQGTGA. V was trimmed by 5 bases and J by 0 bases, leaving 11 bases between them. The CDR3 spans 14 residues. The CDR3: CASSLGGTSYEQYF. The CDR3 DNA sequence: TGTGCCAGCAGCCTGGGTGGGACCTCCTACGAGCAGTACTTC. Drawing the rest from reference TRBV7-3 and TRBJ2-7, the complete variable domain is GAGVSQTPSNKVTEKGKYVELRCDPISGHTALYWYRQSLGQGPEFLIYFQGTGAADDSGLPNDRFFAVRPEGSVSTLKIQRTERGDSAVYLCASSLGGTSYEQYFGPGTRLTVT.

The table lists this clonotype with many counts. V usage is TRBV15 and J usage is TRBJ2-7; D remains unclear. CDR3 size: 13 residues. The V end lost 0 bases, the J end lost 10 bases, and 13 bases lay between the germline ends. Germline V gives CDR1 LNHNV, CDR2 YYDKDF (reference sequence). DNA of the CDR3: TGTGCCACCAGCAGAGACAGAACCTATTTCCAGTACTTC. Amino acids: CATSRDRTYFQYF. Complete variable domain (other parts from reference TRBV15 and TRBJ2-7): DAMVIQNPRYQVTQFGKPVTLSCSQTLNHNVMYWYQQKSSQAPKLLFHYYDKDFNNEADTPDNFQSRRPNTSFCFLDIRSPGLGDTAMYLCATSRDRTYFQYFGPGTRLTVT.

This rearrangement joins TRBV20-1 to TRBJ2-1, with 8 bases lining up with TRBD1. J gave up 8 bases and V 1 base, and 10 bases lay outside the gene matches. The CDR3 consists of 15 residues. Germline-derived CDR1 and CDR2 are DFQATT and SNEGSKA (reference sequence). CDR3 DNA: TGCAGTGCTAGAGGCGGGACAGGAGTTTTGGATGAGCAGTTCTTC. Translation gives CSARGGTGVLDEQFF.

This clonotype came up many times. This chain links TRBV7-2 with TRBJ2-6, with 7 bases identical to TRBD2. Germline CDR1 reads SGHTA; CDR2 reads FQGNSA. V dropped 5 bases and J dropped 1; count of bases not matched to a gene: 2. The CDR3 runs to 15 residues. This chain's CDR3 is CASSTAGSGANVLTF. In DNA, the CDR3 is TGTGCCAGCAGCACAGCGGGATCTGGGGCCAACGTCCTGACTTTC.

This clonotype appeared many times. The chain joins TRBV6-2 or TRBV6-3 to TRBJ2-1; TRBD2 agrees at 9 bases. The J segment lost 5 bases and the V segment lost 2 bases, leaving 7 bases of the junction unmatched. CDR3 length: 16 amino acids. Per germline, CDR1 MNHEY and CDR2 SVGEGT. Here the CDR3 DNA reads TGTGCCAGCAGTTACAGAGGCGGGGGGGCGCACAATGAGCAGTTCTTC. Its translation: CASSYRGGGAHNEQFF.

This chain connects TRBV7-2 to TRBJ1-6; D is perhaps TRBD1 (6 bases). CDR3 size: 14 residues. V was shortened by 5 bases and J by 7 bases, with 12 bases between the two germline ends. From germline, CDR1 is SGHTA and CDR2 FQGNSA. For the CDR3, the DNA is TGTGCCAGCAGCCCACTCGACAGGAATTCACCCCTCCACTTT. It yields the protein CASSPLDRNSPLHF.

This clonotype was recorded a few times. The CDR3: CASSWNTGERGQPQHF. The CDR3 DNA follows: TGTGCCAGCAGTTGGAATACAGGGGAGAGGGGTCAGCCCCAGCATTTT. The chain recombines TRBV6-6 with TRBJ1-5; 7 bases line up with TRBD1. Germline CDR1 and CDR2: MNHNY and SVGAGI (reference sequence). The CDR3 has 16 amino acids. Trimming took 4 bases from V and 6 from J; bases not matched to a gene: 12.

This clonotype has a count of ten or more. CDR3 loop: CSVGDNEQFF. Here the CDR3 DNA reads TGCAGCGTAGGAGATAATGAGCAGTTCTTC. The chain recombines TRBV29-1 with TRBJ2-1, with unresolved D. Germline loops: CDR1 SQVTM, CDR2 ANQGSEA. The length of the CDR3 is 10 residues. V lost 6 bases and J lost 7, with 7 bases in between.

Only a few counts were recorded for this clonotype. A much larger clone differs from this one at a single base, so this may be a read error. The chain has TRBV20-1 and TRBJ2-5, with 7 bases identical to TRBD2. Germline V gene sequence: CDR1 DFQATT, CDR2 SNEGSKA (reference sequence). The CDR3 is 11 amino acids. Unmatched junction bases numbered 7, after V lost 8 bases and J lost 7 bases. CDR3 in amino acids: CSSTSWGTQYF. The CDR3 nucleotides are TGCAGTTCGACTAGCTGGGGGACCCAGTACTTC.

This clonotype appeared many times. The J gene is TRBJ2-1, the V gene TRBV19; 7 positions agree with TRBD1. Germline loops: CDR1 LNHDA, CDR2 SQIVND (reference sequence). V dropped 10 bases and J dropped 6; count of bases not matched to a gene: 6. CDR3 length: 12 residues. The CDR3 nucleotides read TGTGCCACCGCGACAGGGTTCAATGAGCAGTTCTTC. It codes for CATATGFNEQFF.

The chain carries TRBV20-1 and TRBJ2-1; D might be TRBD2 (5 bases). The CDR3 has 14 amino acids. Trimming took 5 bases from V and 0 from J, leaving 11 bases between them. Germline values: CDR1 DFQATT, CDR2 SNEGSKA (reference sequence). The CDR3 DNA sequence: TGCAGTGCTCTTCCGGACTCCTCCTACAATGAGCAGTTCTTC. This gives the protein CSALPDSSYNEQFF.

This clonotype showed up many times. A read error is possible here, since a much larger clone lies one base away. The chain couples TRBV6-2 or TRBV6-3 to TRBJ2-1; D unresolved. The J call may be incorrect, as the DNA end agrees better with TRBJ2-7. The CDR3 has 15 amino acids. The germline CDR1 and CDR2 sequences are MNHEY and SVGEGT. DNA of the CDR3: TGTGCCAGCAGTTACTCCGAAGTATCCTACAATGAGCAGTACTTC. This translates into CASSYSEVSYNEQYF.

J is TRBJ2-3 and V is TRBV12-3 or TRBV12-4; tentatively, D is TRBD2 (5 bases). V shed 1 base and J shed 13 bases, with 24 bases lying between them. The CDR3 sequence is 16 residues long. The CDR3 reads CASSLGSGPSTDAEYF. CDR3 DNA sequence: TGTGCCAGCAGTTTAGGGTCCGGCCCTAGCACAGATGCGGAGTATTTT.

This clonotype was found many times. The gene calls are TRBV6-1 and TRBJ2-5; D gene ambiguous. CDR3 length: 12 amino acids. Looked up from germline, CDR1 is MNHNS and CDR2 is SASEGT. Trimming removed 0 bases at V and 8 bases at J, with 7 bases between. In DNA form, the CDR3 reads TGTGCCAGCAGTGAAGCGGCGGAAACCCAGTACTTC. Translating it yields CASSEAAETQYF.

This clonotype was seen at least ten times. The chain is built from TRBV5-1 and TRBJ2-7; D is possibly TRBD1 or TRBD2 (6 bases each). In germline, CDR1 is SGHRS, CDR2 YFSETQ. Trimming took off 2 bases at V and 1 base at J, with 13 bases between the two ends. This CDR3 region has 15 residues. Written as DNA, the CDR3 is TGCGCCAGCAGCTTTTTGGGGGGCAGTTCCTACGAGCAGTACTTC. Its translation is CASSFLGGSSYEQYF.

A few counts support this clonotype. The chain carries TRBV18 and TRBJ2-3; D is ambiguous. The CDR3 length is 12 residues. CDR1 and CDR2 from the germline V gene are KGHSH and LQKENI. Between the trimmed V and J ends, which lost 11 bases and 5 bases, there was a span of 14 bases. Here the CDR3 DNA reads TGTGCCGGCCCACCCAGAGGAGATACGCAGTATTTT. Its protein product is CAGPPRGDTQYF. Full variable domain (remainder filled in from reference TRBV18 and TRBJ2-3): NAGVMQNPRHLVRRRGQEARLRCSPMKGHSHVYWYRQLPEEGLKFMVYLQKENIIDESGMPKERFSAEFPKEGPSILRIQQVVRGDSAAYFCAGPPRGDTQYFGPGTRLTVL.

The chain joins TRBV29-1 to TRBJ2-7, with 7 positions matching TRBD2. Trimming took 1 base from V and 8 from J; bases not matched to a gene: 8. CDR1 and CDR2 from the germline V gene are SQVTM and ANQGSEA. The CDR3 is 13 amino acids. The CDR3 is CSVEGRGEGKQYF. The CDR3 DNA follows: TGCAGCGTTGAAGGTCGTGGGGAGGGCAAGCAGTACTTC.

As to this clonotype: An end of the junction differs from the germline gene, which may be a read error. V gene TRBV20-1 combines with J gene TRBJ1-2, with TRBD1 matching 8 bases. The CDR3 extends over 12 amino acids. Germline CDR1 and CDR2: DFQATT and SNEGSKA (reference sequence). CDR3 DNA sequence: TGCGGTGCCTTACAGGGGGTACAGGGCTACACCTTC. Translating gives CGALQGVQGYTF.

This clonotype was seen many times. This chain links TRBV5-4 with TRBJ2-7, with no clear D. Trimming stripped 4 bases from V and 0 bases from J, with 11 bases between. Germline CDR1 SGHNT, CDR2 YYREEE (reference sequence). This CDR3 comprises 14 residues. The CDR3 sequence is CASSRVDGSYEQYF. Written as DNA, the CDR3 is TGTGCCAGCAGCCGAGTAGACGGCTCCTACGAGCAGTACTTC.

As for this clonotype: A much larger clone is a single base away; this may be a read error. The V and J genes are TRBV27 and TRBJ2-1; D may correspond to TRBD1 or TRBD2 (5 bases each). With the DNA end fitting TRBJ2-7 better, the J assignment may be wrong. The CDR3 length is 15 residues. CDR1 is MNHEY and CDR2 is SMNVEV in the germline V gene (reference sequence). The CDR3 DNA sequence: TGTGCCAGCAGTATGATTGGGGGATCCTACAATGAGCAGTACTTC. Its protein is CASSMIGGSYNEQYF.

The sample holds many counts of this clonotype. Here the CDR3 reads CASSVATGGVEQFF. Written as DNA, the CDR3 is TGTGCCAGCAGCGTAGCTACAGGGGGCGTTGAGCAGTTCTTC. The chain has TRBV9 and TRBJ2-1, with TRBD1 identical over 9 bases. With 0 bases clipped from V and 9 bases from J, the junction kept 4 bases outside the gene matches. This CDR3 spans 14 amino acids. The V gene's germline CDR1 is SGDLS and CDR2 YYNGEE.

The chain combines TRBV7-9 with TRBJ1-1, with D possibly TRBD1 on 5 matching bases. Germline V gene data show CDR1 as SEHNR and CDR2 as FQNEAQ (reference sequence). The V end lost 1 base, the J end lost 8 bases, and 11 bases lay between the germline ends. This CDR3 spans 13 amino acids. The CDR3 nucleotides read TGTGCCAGCAGCTTAGTTTCACAGGAGGAAGCTTTCTTT. Encoded protein: CASSLVSQEEAFF.

A remark on this clonotype: It is unclear where the CDR3 begins or ends on the DNA, so no DNA is shown, and the CDR3 is as TCRdb lists it. The chain links TRBV6-5 to TRBJ2-1. Both ends counted, the CDR3 spans 15 residues. Germline V gives CDR1 MNHEY, CDR2 SVGAGI. Here the CDR3 reads CASSSTLGSYNKQFF.

In its sample, this clonotype was seen many times. The rearrangement uses TRBV6-1 and TRBJ2-7, with D possibly TRBD1 on 5 matching bases. Germline CDR1 reads MNHNS; CDR2 reads SASEGT. The CDR3 spans 15 residues. Trimming took off 8 bases at V and 1 base at J, with 18 bases between the two ends. Here the CDR3 reads CASQKDTTFSYEQYF. The CDR3, as DNA: TGTGCCAGCCAGAAGGACACAACTTTTTCCTACGAGCAGTACTTC.

To note about this clonotype: Sequence at one end of the junction differs from germline and may be a read error. The chain combines TRBV20-1 with TRBJ2-2; 8 bases align to TRBD2. There are 17 residues in the CDR3. Germline CDR1 DFQATT, CDR2 SNEGSKA (reference sequence). This chain's CDR3 is CSARDRSGGAFSGELFF. CDR3 coding DNA: TGTAGTGCTAGAGATCGTTCCGGGGGGGCCTTTTCCGGGGAGCTGTTTTTT.

This clonotype was seen repeatedly, ten times or more. The rearrangement uses TRBV7-9 and TRBJ2-1; D may be TRBD2 (5 bases). The germline V gene has CDR1 SEHNR and CDR2 FQNEAQ (reference sequence). Trimming took 0 bases from V and 7 from J, leaving 10 bases between them. The CDR3 is 14 residues long. The CDR3 DNA reads TGTGCCAGCAGCTTAGCCTCGCGGGCTAATGAGCAGTTCTTC. This encodes CASSLASRANEQFF.

The sample holds a few counts of this clonotype. A much larger clone differs by one base, so this may be a read error. J is TRBJ1-2 and V is TRBV7-9, with D unclear. The CDR3 loop spans 14 amino acids. Trimming stripped 0 bases from V and 6 bases from J, with 11 bases between. The V gene's germline CDR1 is SEHNR and CDR2 FQNEAQ (reference sequence). CDR3 in amino acids: CASSLAEGSDGYTF. CDR3 in DNA: TGTGCCAGCAGCTTAGCAGAGGGTTCGGATGGCTACACCTTC.

The genes are TRBV7-2 and TRBJ2-7, with D possibly being TRBD2 (6 bases). The DNA end is more similar to TRBJ2-4, so the J call may be wrong. The germline gives CDR1 SGHTA, CDR2 FQGNSA. The CDR3 is 14 amino acids. The CDR3 bases are TGTGCCAGCAGCTTAGGGATGGGGGAGGCCATTCAGTACTTC. Amino acids: CASSLGMGEAIQYF.